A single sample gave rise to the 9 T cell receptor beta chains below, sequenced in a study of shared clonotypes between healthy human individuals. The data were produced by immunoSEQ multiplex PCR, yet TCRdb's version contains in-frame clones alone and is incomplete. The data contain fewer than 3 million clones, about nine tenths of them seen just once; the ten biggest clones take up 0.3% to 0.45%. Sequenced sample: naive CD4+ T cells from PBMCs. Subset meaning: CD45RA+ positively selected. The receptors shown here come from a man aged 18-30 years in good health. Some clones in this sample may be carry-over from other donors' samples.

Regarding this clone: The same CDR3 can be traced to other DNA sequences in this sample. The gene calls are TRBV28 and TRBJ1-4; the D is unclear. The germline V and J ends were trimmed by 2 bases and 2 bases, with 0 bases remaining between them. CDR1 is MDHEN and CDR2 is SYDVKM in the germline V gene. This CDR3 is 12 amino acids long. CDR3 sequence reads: CASSLTNEKLFF. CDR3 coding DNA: TGTGCCAGCAGTTTAACTAATGAAAAACTGTTTTTT. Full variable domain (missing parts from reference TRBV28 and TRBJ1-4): DVKVTQSSRYLVKRTGEKVFLECVQDMDHENMFWYRQDPGLGLRLIYFSYDVKMKEKGDIPEGYSVSREKKERFSLILESASTNQTSMYLCASSLTNEKLFFGSGTQLSVL.

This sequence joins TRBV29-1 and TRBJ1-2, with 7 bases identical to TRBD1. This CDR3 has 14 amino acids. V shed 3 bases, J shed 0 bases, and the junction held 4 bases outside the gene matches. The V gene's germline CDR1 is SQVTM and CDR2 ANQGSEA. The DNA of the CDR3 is TGCAGCGTTGACCCTGGGACAGCTAACTATGGCTACACCTTC. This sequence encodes CSVDPGTANYGYTF.

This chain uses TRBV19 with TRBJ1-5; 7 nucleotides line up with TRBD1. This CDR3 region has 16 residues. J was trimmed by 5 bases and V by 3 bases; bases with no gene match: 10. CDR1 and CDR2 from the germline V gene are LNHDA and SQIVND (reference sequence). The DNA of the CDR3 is TGTGCCAGTAGTATCCGACAGGGAGCCCAACATCAGCCCCAGCATTTT. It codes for CASSIRQGAQHQPQHF. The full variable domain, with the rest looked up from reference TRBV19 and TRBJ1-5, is DGGITQSPKYLFRKEGQNVTLSCEQNLNHDAMYWYRQDPGQGLRLIYYSQIVNDFQKGDIAEGYSVSREKKESFPLTVTSAQKNPTAFYLCASSIRQGAQHQPQHFGDGTRLSIL.

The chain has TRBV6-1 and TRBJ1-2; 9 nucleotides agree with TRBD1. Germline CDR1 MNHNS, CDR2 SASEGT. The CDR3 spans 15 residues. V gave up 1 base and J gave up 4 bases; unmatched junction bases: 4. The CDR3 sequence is CASSEGRGQGYGYTF. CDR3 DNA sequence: TGTGCCAGCAGTGAAGGAAGGGGACAGGGCTATGGCTACACCTTC.

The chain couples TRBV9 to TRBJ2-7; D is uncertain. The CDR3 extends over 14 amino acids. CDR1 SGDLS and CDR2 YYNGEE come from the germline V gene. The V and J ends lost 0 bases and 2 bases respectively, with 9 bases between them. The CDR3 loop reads CASSVAPVTYEQYF. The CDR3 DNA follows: TGTGCCAGCAGCGTAGCTCCGGTTACCTACGAGCAGTACTTC.

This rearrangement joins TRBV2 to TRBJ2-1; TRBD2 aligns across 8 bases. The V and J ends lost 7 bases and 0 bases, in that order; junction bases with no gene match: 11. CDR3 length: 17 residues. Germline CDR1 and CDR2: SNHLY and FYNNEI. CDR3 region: CASIASGRPSSYNEQFF. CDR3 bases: TGTGCCAGCATTGCTAGCGGGCGTCCCAGCTCCTACAATGAGCAGTTCTTC.

CDR3: CASSHPEGLDQPQHF. The CDR3, as DNA: TGTGCCAGCAGCCACCCCGAGGGTTTAGATCAGCCCCAGCATTTT. The gene calls are TRBV7-8 and TRBJ1-5; D is undetermined. Germline assignment: CDR1 SGHVS and CDR2 FQNEAQ. The CDR3 spans 15 residues. Trimming took 5 bases from V and 5 from J, leaving 16 bases between them.

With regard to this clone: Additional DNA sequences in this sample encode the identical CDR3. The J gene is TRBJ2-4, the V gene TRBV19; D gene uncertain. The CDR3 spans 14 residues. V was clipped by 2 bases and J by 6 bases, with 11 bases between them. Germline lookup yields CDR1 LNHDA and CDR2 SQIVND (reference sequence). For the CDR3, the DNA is TGTGCCAGTAGTATATCTGGCAGCCCAAACATTCAGTACTTC. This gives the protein CASSISGSPNIQYF.

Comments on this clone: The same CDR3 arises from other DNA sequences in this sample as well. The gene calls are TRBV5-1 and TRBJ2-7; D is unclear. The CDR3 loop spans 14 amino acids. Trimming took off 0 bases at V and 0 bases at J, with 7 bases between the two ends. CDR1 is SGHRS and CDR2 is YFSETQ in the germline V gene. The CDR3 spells CASSLALSSYEQYF. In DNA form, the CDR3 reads TGCGCCAGCAGCTTGGCTCTCAGCTCCTACGAGCAGTACTTC.